The present T cell receptor (beta chain) was sequenced within a study of T cells in localized non-small cell lung cancer. General study findings and limits: Adjacent lung exhibited a median of approximately 59 among the 100 most abundant tumor clones. Tumor trailed uninvolved adjacent lung in T cell clonality, which peaked there. Longer overall survival was linked to higher blood T cell density.

A word on this clone: Its antigen remains unidentified.

Sequencing was performed with immunoSEQ multiplex PCR; in TCRdb, only in-frame clones are kept and a portion is missing. The data show about 92,000 clones, with roughly 93% seen just once and 4.1% held by the top ten. CDR1 and CDR2 (germline): SGHVS, FQNEAQ. V trimming: 4 bases; J trimming: 4 bases; junction bases outside the gene matches: 12. The CDR3 runs to 17 residues. This specimen consisted of PBMCs, obtained before any cancer treatment. The V and J genes are TRBV7-8 and TRBJ2-3; TRBD2 agrees at 9 bases. The clonotype was recovered from a woman aged 35-75 years with stage II squamous cell lung carcinoma. The DNA of the CDR3 is TGTGCCAGCAGCTCTCCCCCGGGACTAGCTCGTGCAGATACGCAGTATTTT. Encoded protein: CASSSPPGLARADTQYF. Looking up the rest from reference TRBV7-8 and TRBJ2-3 gives the full variable domain: GAGVSQSPRYKVAKRGQDVALRCDPISGHVSLFWYQQALGQGPEFLTYFQNEAQLDKSGLPSDRFFAERPEGSVSTLKIQRTQQEDSAVYLCASSSPPGLARADTQYFGPGTRLTVL.